The 31 T cell receptor beta chains presented below share a single source sample, sequenced in a study of CD8 T cells in ankylosing spondylitis. Each CDR3 protein gets one entry after TCRdb re-called the 5' RACE reads with MiXCR. The sample includes around 300,000 distinct CDR3 sequences, around 21% seen only once; the top ten take roughly 3.6%. Sequencing used blood, either unsorted or a sorted T cell fraction (not recorded which). Receptors were obtained from a female donor with ankylosing spondylitis or in good health (not recorded which).

This clonotype appeared a few times. CDR3 loop: CSARGGSANYNEQFF. CDR3 coding DNA: TGCAGTGCTAGGGGGGGGAGCGCAAACTACAATGAGCAGTTCTTC. This rearrangement joins TRBV20-1 to TRBJ2-1; TRBD2 matches 7 bases. The CDR3 extends over 15 amino acids. Germline CDR1 and CDR2: DFQATT and SNEGSKA (reference sequence). With 3 bases clipped from V and 3 bases from J, the junction kept 8 bases outside the gene matches.

This sequence joins TRBV5-1 and TRBJ2-3; perhaps TRBD2 as D (6 bases). CDR1 is SGHRS, CDR2 YFSETQ, per germline. The V and J ends lost 4 bases and 4 bases respectively, with 16 bases between them. This CDR3 is 15 amino acids long. CDR3 protein: CASSPAGFRSDTQYF. The CDR3 bases are TGCGCCAGCAGCCCGGCGGGGTTCAGGTCAGATACGCAGTATTTT.

This clonotype was found many times. The chain combines TRBV3-1 with TRBJ1-1, with TRBD1 as a possible D gene (5 bases). V lost 4 bases and J 3 bases, leaving 12 bases between the germline ends. This CDR3 is 14 amino acids long. The germline V gene has CDR1 LGHDT and CDR2 YNNKEL (reference sequence). The CDR3 loop reads CASSLRGRDTEAFF. For the CDR3, the DNA is TGTGCCAGCAGCCTTCGTGGCAGGGACACTGAAGCTTTCTTT.

The chain employs TRBV20-1 and TRBJ2-5; D possibly corresponds to TRBD1 (6 bases). The germline V gene encodes CDR1 DFQATT and CDR2 SNEGSKA (reference sequence). V was pared by 7 bases and J by 4 bases, with 13 bases between. The CDR3 totals 12 residues. The CDR3 spells CSGTRGGETQYF. Here the CDR3 DNA reads TGCAGTGGGACCAGAGGGGGAGAGACCCAGTACTTC.

The chain carries TRBV20-1 and TRBJ2-7, with TRBD2 matching over 12 bases. V shed 5 bases and J 5 bases; nucleotides not matched to a gene: 4. In germline, CDR1 is DFQATT, CDR2 SNEGSKA (reference sequence). This CDR3 spans 13 amino acids. DNA of the CDR3: TGCAGTGCTGGAAGACTAGCGGGAGACGAGCAGTACTTC. It specifies CSAGRLAGDEQYF.

The chain combines TRBV9 with TRBJ2-1; 10 bases match TRBD2. Per the germline V gene, CDR1 is SGDLS and CDR2 is YYNGEE. The V gene end was trimmed by 2 bases and the J gene end by 10 bases; junction bases not matched to a gene: 9. The CDR3 has 15 amino acids. The CDR3 DNA reads TGTGCCAGCAGCGTTTCTAGCGGGAGTCAGGGGGAGCAGTTCTTC. Its protein product is CASSVSSGSQGEQFF. The full variable domain, in which reference TRBV9 and TRBJ2-1 provide the parts outside the CDR3, is DSGVTQTPKHLITATGQRVTLRCSPRSGDLSVYWYQQSLDQGLQFLIQYYNGEERAKGNILERFSAQQFPDLHSELNLSSLELGDSALYFCASSVSSGSQGEQFFGPGTRLTVL.

This clonotype was picked up many times. The CDR3 DNA reads TGCAGTGCTAAGGAGGGAGGGCCGAGCGAGCAGTACTTC. It translates to CSAKEGGPSEQYF. The rearrangement uses TRBV20-1 and TRBJ2-7; TRBD2 aligns across 7 bases. The CDR3 loop spans 13 amino acids. V shed 4 bases, J shed 6 bases, and the junction held 9 bases outside the gene matches. The germline V gene has CDR1 DFQATT and CDR2 SNEGSKA (reference sequence).

V gene TRBV6-1 combines with J gene TRBJ2-5; tentatively, D is TRBD1 or TRBD2 (5 bases each). This CDR3 is 13 amino acids long. V was cut by 11 bases and J by 5 bases, with 18 bases left in between. Germline values: CDR1 MNHNS, CDR2 SASEGT. DNA of the CDR3: TGTGCCGTGGGACGGAACCCCCAGGAGACCCAGTACTTC. Translated, it gives CAVGRNPQETQYF.

This clonotype was seen ten or more times. As DNA, the CDR3 is TGCAGTGTGGTCCCTCGGGCGGGAGGGATAAATGAGCAGTTCTTC. It codes for CSVVPRAGGINEQFF. This rearrangement joins TRBV20-1 to TRBJ2-1; 9 bases line up with TRBD2. This CDR3 has 15 residues. Per germline, CDR1 DFQATT and CDR2 SNEGSKA (reference sequence). V trimming: 7 bases; J trimming: 7 bases; junction bases outside the gene matches: 14.

In its sample, this clonotype was seen many times. The J gene is TRBJ2-1, the V gene TRBV24-1; D gene uncertain. V lost 1 base, J lost 5 bases, and 8 bases lay in between. Per the germline V gene, CDR1 is KGHDR and CDR2 is SFDVKD. This CDR3 has 14 amino acids. CDR3 DNA: TGTGCCACCAGTGATTTTGGCCTGGACAATGAGCAGTTCTTC. Protein sequence: CATSDFGLDNEQFF.

V is TRBV12-3 or TRBV12-4 and J is TRBJ2-2, with no clear D. Trimming removed 3 bases at V and 4 bases at J, with 6 bases between. CDR3 length: 13 residues. The CDR3 protein is CASSFPPTGELFF. Written as DNA, the CDR3 is TGTGCCAGCAGTTTTCCCCCCACCGGGGAGCTGTTTTTT.

This clonotype has a count of ten or more. V gene TRBV12-3 or TRBV12-4 combines with J gene TRBJ2-5; 10 bases fit TRBD2. Losses at the gene ends were 1 base for V and 4 bases for J; bases not matched to a gene: 3. This CDR3 region has 15 residues. The CDR3 spells CASSLGAGGPETQYF. In DNA, the CDR3 is TGTGCCAGCAGTTTAGGAGCGGGAGGGCCAGAGACCCAGTACTTC.

This clonotype was recorded many times. This sequence joins TRBV12-3 or TRBV12-4 and TRBJ1-1; 7 bases match TRBD1. After removal of 6 bases from V and 6 bases from J, the junction contained 7 bases not matched to a gene. CDR3 length: 13 amino acids. The CDR3 loop is CASSPTGHAEAFF. The CDR3 bases are TGTGCCAGCAGCCCGACAGGGCATGCTGAAGCTTTCTTT.

V gene TRBV6-2 or TRBV6-3 combines with J gene TRBJ2-1; perhaps TRBD2 as D (5 bases). V lost 8 bases and J 1 base, leaving 15 bases between the germline ends. Germline values: CDR1 MNHEY, CDR2 SVGEGT. This CDR3 contains 15 residues. CDR3 sequence reads: CASLGLLGSYNEQFF. CDR3 sequence (DNA): TGTGCCAGCTTAGGACTTCTCGGATCCTACAATGAGCAGTTCTTC.

This clonotype was observed a few times. The chain is built from TRBV2 and TRBJ2-5, with 8 positions matching TRBD2. CDR1 SNHLY and CDR2 FYNNEI come from the germline V gene. V lost 0 bases and J lost 5; bases outside the gene matches: 8. The CDR3 sequence is 16 residues long. The chain's CDR3 is CASSEATPLAGETQYF. The CDR3 nucleotides are TGTGCCAGCAGTGAAGCGACCCCCCTAGCGGGCGAGACCCAGTACTTC.

This clonotype was recorded a few times. V gene TRBV18 combines with J gene TRBJ2-1; TRBD1 aligns across 10 bases. Germline V lookup: CDR1 KGHSH, CDR2 LQKENI. There are 13 residues in the CDR3. Trimming removed 3 bases from V and 8 bases from J; junction bases left unmatched: 1. The CDR3 DNA is TGTGCCAGCTCACCTGGGACAGGGGATGAGCAGTTCTTC. Translation gives CASSPGTGDEQFF. Complete variable domain (other parts from reference TRBV18 and TRBJ2-1): NAGVMQNPRHLVRRRGQEARLRCSPMKGHSHVYWYRQLPEEGLKFMVYLQKENIIDESGMPKERFSAEFPKEGPSILRIQQVVRGDSAAYFCASSPGTGDEQFFGPGTRLTVL.

A few counts support this clonotype. The chain carries TRBV20-1 and TRBJ1-5; no firm D call. Germline CDR1 reads DFQATT; CDR2 reads SNEGSKA (reference sequence). The CDR3 is 12 residues long. The ends were cut back, 3 bases at V and 3 bases at J, with 6 bases in the middle. Here the CDR3 reads CSARRPNQPQHF. CDR3 sequence (DNA): TGCAGTGCTAGGAGACCCAATCAGCCCCAGCATTTT.

This clonotype has a count of ten or more. The V call is TRBV7-2, the J call TRBJ2-1, with D possibly matching TRBD2 (6 bases). Per germline, CDR1 SGHTA and CDR2 FQGNSA. V shed 2 bases and J shed 4 bases, with 9 bases lying between them. This CDR3 is 14 amino acids long. The CDR3 nucleotides are TGTGCCAGCAGCTTACCCGGGACTTACAATGAGCAGTTCTTC. Translated, it gives CASSLPGTYNEQFF.

The rearrangement joins TRBV28 to TRBJ2-7; D may correspond to TRBD1 or TRBD2 (6 bases each). Germline loops: CDR1 MDHEN, CDR2 SYDVKM. The CDR3 runs to 13 residues. Between the trimmed V and J ends, which lost 5 bases and 3 bases, there was a span of 11 bases. CDR3 DNA sequence: TGTGCCAGCAGTGGCGGGACACGCTACGAGCAGTACTTC. Translation gives CASSGGTRYEQYF.

This clonotype occurred many times. The chain joins TRBV20-1 to TRBJ2-3; maybe TRBD2 (6 bases). CDR3 length: 17 residues. Per germline, CDR1 DFQATT and CDR2 SNEGSKA (reference sequence). V shed 0 bases and J shed 4 bases, with 20 bases lying between them. The DNA for the CDR3 is TGCAGTGCTAGAGATCCCACGACCATCGGGGGTGCAGATACGCAGTATTTT. It specifies CSARDPTTIGGADTQYF.

The CDR3 loop is CASSLLAGAASHEQYF. CDR3 nucleotide sequence: TGTGCCAGCAGCTTGCTAGCGGGAGCGGCAAGCCACGAGCAGTACTTC. The V gene is TRBV7-9, the J gene TRBJ2-7; 10 positions match TRBD2. This CDR3 region has 16 residues. Trimming cost V 3 bases and J 5 bases; bases outside gene matches: 10. Germline-derived CDR1 and CDR2 are SEHNR and FQNEAQ (reference sequence).

V and J are TRBV20-1 and TRBJ2-2, with a tentative D call TRBD2 (6 bases). This CDR3 region has 13 residues. Germline CDR1 DFQATT, CDR2 SNEGSKA (reference sequence). The V end lost 5 bases, the J end lost 2 bases, and 9 bases lay between the germline ends. The CDR3 loop reads CSAPSENTGELFF. CDR3 DNA sequence: TGCAGTGCTCCTAGCGAAAACACCGGGGAGCTGTTTTTT.

This clonotype was seen repeatedly, ten times or more. The J gene is TRBJ2-1, the V gene TRBV7-2, with unresolved D. Trimming took off 5 bases at V and 10 bases at J, with 12 bases between the two ends. The germline CDR1 and CDR2 sequences are SGHTA and FQGNSA. CDR3 length: 12 amino acids. The CDR3 nucleotides are TGTGCCAGCAGCCAATTAGCCGGGGAGCAGTTCTTC. It encodes CASSQLAGEQFF.

The chain combines TRBV29-1 with TRBJ1-2; D is unresolved. This CDR3 has 12 residues. V lost 3 bases and J 4 bases, leaving 9 bases between the germline ends. Germline V gene sequence: CDR1 SQVTM, CDR2 ANQGSEA. CDR3 in amino acids: CSVEAALYGYTF. CDR3 DNA sequence: TGCAGCGTTGAGGCCGCCCTCTATGGCTACACCTTC.

This clonotype has only a few counts. The chain uses TRBV10-2 and TRBJ2-2, with D tentatively TRBD1 or TRBD2 (5 bases each). V was trimmed by 6 bases and J by 0 bases, leaving 14 bases between them. In germline, CDR1 is WSHSY, CDR2 SAAADI. CDR3 length equals 16 residues. CDR3 residues: CASRGAGTSNTGELFF. DNA of the CDR3: TGCGCCAGCAGAGGGGCCGGGACGTCGAACACCGGGGAGCTGTTTTTT.

This clonotype turned up a few times. J is TRBJ2-5 and V is TRBV6-1; D perhaps matches TRBD2 (6 bases). Germline-derived CDR1 and CDR2 are MNHNS and SASEGT. Trimming removed 10 bases at V and 5 bases at J, with 20 bases between. CDR3 length: 14 amino acids. CDR3 region: CATREAGVWETQYF. CDR3 sequence (DNA): TGTGCCACCCGGGAAGCGGGCGTTTGGGAGACCCAGTACTTC.

This sequence joins TRBV5-1 and TRBJ2-5; D may be TRBD1 (6 bases). Trimming removed 7 bases from V and 1 base from J, with 11 bases in between. The V gene's germline CDR1 is SGHRS and CDR2 YFSETQ. This CDR3 is built from 13 residues. The CDR3 DNA follows: TGCGCCAGCGGAGACAGGATCCAAGAGACCCAGTACTTC. Residues: CASGDRIQETQYF.

This clonotype was counted a few times. This sequence joins TRBV6-5 and TRBJ1-1; weak D call: TRBD1 (5 bases). Germline V lookup: CDR1 MNHEY, CDR2 SVGAGI. The germline V and J ends were trimmed by 3 bases and 1 base, with 9 bases remaining between them. The CDR3 is 14 residues long. The CDR3 loop reads CASSYSGKNTEAFF. The CDR3 nucleotides are TGTGCCAGCAGTTATTCAGGGAAGAACACTGAAGCTTTCTTT.

The rearrangement joins TRBV20-1 to TRBJ2-5, with D possibly TRBD2 on 6 matching bases. The length of the CDR3 is 15 residues. Germline CDR1 and CDR2: DFQATT and SNEGSKA (reference sequence). The V and J ends lost 6 bases and 1 base respectively, with 18 bases between them. The CDR3 is CSASLLRGGQETQYF. In DNA, the CDR3 is TGCAGTGCCTCCCTTTTAAGGGGAGGCCAAGAGACCCAGTACTTC.

V is TRBV20-1 and J is TRBJ1-5; D remains unclear. Germline CDR1 DFQATT, CDR2 SNEGSKA (reference sequence). Trimming stripped 5 bases from V and 2 bases from J, with 13 bases between. The CDR3 runs to 14 residues. CDR3 sequence reads: CSAGAGDGNQPQHF. CDR3 bases: TGCAGTGCTGGAGCGGGAGACGGCAATCAGCCCCAGCATTTT.

This clonotype turned up a few times. The genes are TRBV6-1 and TRBJ1-5; the D gene is possibly TRBD1 (6 bases). This CDR3 has 13 residues. Germline CDR1 is MNHNS and CDR2 is SASEGT. V was clipped by 4 bases and J by 6 bases, with 10 bases between them. The CDR3 sequence: CASSGGGTQPQHF. CDR3 nucleotides: TGTGCCAGCAGTGGAGGGGGAACTCAGCCCCAGCATTTT.